The sample holds a few counts of the clone carrying this TCR beta chain. Germline V gene sequence: CDR1 SGDLS, CDR2 YYNGEE. There are 16 residues in the CDR3. The J segment lost 1 base and the V segment lost 4 bases, leaving 8 bases of the junction unmatched. This specimen belongs to a study of chemoradiotherapy in HPV16-positive cancers. Some clones are missing from TCRdb's copy, which holds only in-frame ones; the method was immunoSEQ multiplex PCR. The table includes around 4,000 clones, roughly two thirds detected once. The gene calls are TRBV9 and TRBJ2-1, with 7 bases matching TRBD1. Sample: tumor tissue, taken from a patient who underwent chemoradiotherapy. The receptor was derived from a human donor with HPV-associated anogenital cancer. The CDR3 protein is CASSNLGGTSYNEQFF. As DNA, the CDR3 is TGTGCCAGCAGCAACTTAGGGGGCACTTCCTACAATGAGCAGTTCTTC. The full variable domain, with the rest looked up from reference TRBV9 and TRBJ2-1, is DSGVTQTPKHLITATGQRVTLRCSPRSGDLSVYWYQQSLDQGLQFLIQYYNGEERAKGNILERFSAQQFPDLHSELNLSSLELGDSALYFCASSNLGGTSYNEQFFGPGTRLTVL.